The 6 T cell receptor beta chains listed next were all sequenced from one sample in a study of T cells after yellow fever vaccination. Each CDR3 protein gets one entry after TCRdb re-called the 5' RACE reads with MiXCR. The data contain about 230,000 distinct CDR3 sequences, approximately 6.3% of them seen just once; the ten biggest clones take up roughly 1%. This specimen consisted of CD4+ T cells sorted from PBMCs, obtained on the day of the yellow fever booster vaccination. All receptors derive from a man younger than 40 who received the YFV17D yellow fever vaccine.

This clonotype was counted ten times or more. This rearrangement joins TRBV5-1 to TRBJ2-7; perhaps TRBD2 as D (5 bases). The germline V gene encodes CDR1 SGHRS and CDR2 YFSETQ. The V gene lost 3 bases and the J gene lost 3 bases, with 19 bases spanning the gap. The CDR3 length is 16 residues. The CDR3 coding sequence is TGCGCCAGCAGCTCAACCCACCGGACTGTCCTCTACGAGCAGTACTTC. This sequence encodes CASSSTHRTVLYEQYF.

This clonotype was observed a few times. This sequence joins TRBV2 and TRBJ2-1; TRBD1 matches 8 bases. CDR3 length: 15 amino acids. Per germline, CDR1 SNHLY and CDR2 FYNNEI. J was trimmed by 0 bases and V by 4 bases; bases with no gene match: 2. CDR3 coding DNA: TGTGCCAGCAGTGTGGGACAGGTCTCCTACAATGAGCAGTTCTTC. Its protein product is CASSVGQVSYNEQFF.

There are a few counts of this clonotype. The rearrangement joins TRBV20-1 to TRBJ2-7; 8 nucleotides line up with TRBD1. The germline gives CDR1 DFQATT, CDR2 SNEGSKA (reference sequence). There are 16 residues in the CDR3. V was pared by 0 bases and J by 0 bases, with 7 bases of the junction left unmatched. The CDR3 DNA reads as TGCAGTGCTAGAGATCTGGGCAGGGGGCCCTCCTACGAGCAGTACTTC. This sequence encodes CSARDLGRGPSYEQYF.

This clonotype showed up just a few times. The CDR3 is CASSYPPGLGYEQFF. The CDR3 DNA reads TGTGCCAGCAGCTACCCACCGGGACTAGGGTATGAGCAGTTCTTC. This chain uses TRBV7-8 with TRBJ2-1, with TRBD2 matching over 8 bases. V shed 4 bases, J shed 8 bases, and the junction held 10 bases outside the gene matches. Germline-derived CDR1 and CDR2 are SGHVS and FQNEAQ. The CDR3 is 15 amino acids.

This clonotype was recorded at least ten times. Written as DNA, the CDR3 is TGTGCCAGCAGCTTAGGGGACAGGGGCTCTGAGCAGTTCTTC. This translates into CASSLGDRGSEQFF. This chain connects TRBV11-3 to TRBJ2-1; 10 bases align to TRBD1. The V segment lost 1 base and the J segment 9 bases; nucleotides outside the gene matches: 3. This CDR3 region has 14 residues. The germline V gene encodes CDR1 SGHNT and CDR2 YENEEA.

The chain recombines TRBV7-2 with TRBJ1-2, with TRBD1 as a possible D gene (6 bases). Germline loops: CDR1 SGHTA, CDR2 FQGNSA. CDR3 length: 14 amino acids. Trimming left V 5 bases short and J 7 bases short, with 17 bases between. CDR3 coding DNA: TGTGCCAGCAGCCCCGACAGGATTTACGGTGGCTACACCTTC. It encodes CASSPDRIYGGYTF.